This T cell receptor beta chain was obtained from a study of blood T cell repertoires in COVID-19. Study in general: Samples representing acute and convalescent COVID-19 were sourced from the United States, Italy and Spain. T cells, B-cell-depleted T cells, or PBMCs supplied cDNA or gDNA.

Germline CDR1 and CDR2: SGHAT and FQDESV (reference sequence). Germline trimming cut 4 bases from V and 4 bases from J; bases unmatched to any gene: 2. The CDR3 is made up of 15 amino acids. Original data processing: Amplified reference gene primers provided the basis for estimating nucleated cell counts. Assay used: immunoSEQ multiplex PCR; TCRdb lists only in-frame clones, some missing. That table is the source of V, J and clone size, and D and trimming were worked out from the DNA. The sample has about 330,000 clones, around 83% seen once. This clone appeared a few times. This receptor was identified in a woman in her forties or fifties with acute or convalescent COVID-19. V gene TRBV11-1 combines with J gene TRBJ2-1; 12 nucleotides match TRBD2. The specimen sequenced was peripheral blood. CDR3 residues: CASSSGTSGYNEQFF. The CDR3 DNA sequence: TGTGCCAGCAGCTCAGGGACTAGCGGGTACAATGAGCAGTTCTTC.